This T cell receptor (beta chain) was recorded in a study of blood T cell repertoires in COVID-19 (dated by TCRdb to 2019 to 2021). As for the study more broadly: The collaborator samples originated in the United States, Italy and Spain and spanned the acute and convalescent phases of COVID-19. Deeply sampled blood TCRbeta repertoires from subjects exposed to, actively infected with, or recovered from COVID-19 were included in the dataset. The material from the prospective study consisted of cDNA or gDNA derived from T cells, B-cell-depleted T cells, or PBMCs. The samples were drawn from two sources: the first 160 participants of the ongoing ImmuneRACE study, and 1,000 to 1,500 subjects contributed by 6 global collaborators. The sample metadata nearly always contained a de-identified subject ID, COVID-19 status, age in years and sex. The repertoires were released in a freely available public database intended as a resource for research on the immune response to SARS-CoV-2. Where HLA class I and class II types were available, the types were taken from metadata supplied by the sample provider, not from assay-based typing. Study-level results and caveats: Clinical and demographic metadata were provided uncurated, with the amount varying by source and participant.

Participants in the prospective study were enrolled through a virtual design, were aged about 18 to 100 years, and lived in approximately 25 United States geographic areas. In the prospective study, participants were assigned to cohorts based on the clinical history participants reported in a screening survey and a study questionnaire. Recovered participants in ImmuneRACE Cohort 3 were defined as having two consecutive negative NP/OP PCR tests, clearance from a healthcare professional, or resolution of symptoms. In the prospective study, whole blood, serum and a nasopharyngeal or oropharyngeal swab were collected from each participant by mobile phlebotomists. Additional blood draws and questionnaires over an approximately 2-month period could optionally be provided by prospective study participants. Blood samples from the prospective study were shipped frozen or at room temperature prior to DNA extraction.

At the junction V is shortened by 4 bases and J by 4 bases; bases outside the gene matches: 5. The germline V gene (reference sequence) specifies LGHDT as CDR1 and YNNKEL as CDR2. The CDR3, cysteine through phenylalanine, is 14 amino acids long. Only the CDR3 DNA is retained, 42 bases long and in frame from the first base. TCRbeta CDR3 regions were amplified from genomic DNA by means of the immunoSEQ Assay, a bias-controlled multiplex PCR. Concerning the study's data processing: Within the assay, amplification of reference gene primers was used to estimate how many nucleated cells each sample contained. Sequence reads were collapsed and filtered to measure the absolute abundance of every unique TCRbeta CDR3 rearrangement. For each sample, productive Simpson clonality was calculated as the square root of Simpson's diversity index over productive rearrangements. Here the immuneACCESS table is served through TCRdb, limited to in-frame sequences with V and J called. Missing clones are a known gap in these copies; in checked studies unresolved V genes cover under half, and the rest lacks a known reason. V and J calls and clone size are copied from that table; D and trimming were computed from the DNA. This sample gives around 170,000 clones in total; around 84% of them show up just once. The ten largest clones take up roughly 8% of the sample.

Of note for this clone: Its antigen target is currently unknown. Base qualities are missing; no much larger clone stands one base away.

This TCR was sampled from a woman in her 50s who had recovered from COVID-19. Sequenced: PBMCs or T cells enriched from blood (not recorded which). This chain is built from TRBV3-1 (or the pseudogene TRBV3-2) and TRBJ2-7, with TRBD1 identical over 9 junction bases. The CDR3 reads as follows: CASSPGTGTYEQYF. The nucleotide sequence is TGTGCCAGCAGCCCAGGGACAGGGACGTACGAGCAGTACTTC.